What follows are 10 T cell receptor beta chains derived from one specimen sequenced in a study of blood T cell repertoires in COVID-19 (dated by TCRdb to the early 2020s). To prepare the library, the immunoSEQ multiplex PCR assay was applied. This immuneACCESS table, as held by TCRdb, lists in-frame sequences with V and J called but not all clones. Of the missing ones, under half trace to an unresolved V gene in checked studies; the others have no known cause. The sample table contains 130,000 to 150,000 clones; only one count was recorded for 80% to 85% of them. Roughly 8% of the sample rests with the top ten. Sequencing was done on a sample of peripheral blood. All receptors come from a human donor in a cohort sampled during active COVID-19.

The V gene is TRBV6-2 or TRBV6-3, the J gene TRBJ1-5; D gene uncertain. The CDR3 contains 13 residues. V lost 4 bases to trimming and J lost 1 base, with 5 bases between them. Per the germline V gene, CDR1 is MNHEY and CDR2 is SVGEGT. The CDR3 loop reads CASSWQSNQPQHF. The CDR3 bases are TGTGCCAGCAGTTGGCAAAGCAATCAGCCCCAGCATTTT.

The chain has TRBV6-5 and TRBJ2-1; tentative D call: TRBD1 (5 bases). Germline lookup yields CDR1 MNHEY and CDR2 SVGAGI. Trimming left V 0 bases short and J 0 bases short, with 9 bases between. The CDR3 sequence is 16 residues long. The CDR3 DNA is TGTGCCAGCAGTTACTCATCAGGGATCTCCTACAATGAGCAGTTCTTC. It translates to CASSYSSGISYNEQFF.

The V gene is TRBV14, the J gene TRBJ2-2; TRBD1 is a possible D gene (6 bases). The CDR3 is 16 amino acids. Per the germline V gene, CDR1 is SGHDN and CDR2 is FVKESK. V lost 4 bases and J 1 base, leaving 13 bases between the germline ends. The CDR3 bases are TGTGCCAGCAGCCGAGGACAGAGGATGAACACCGGGGAGCTGTTTTTT. Amino acid sequence: CASSRGQRMNTGELFF.

The V call is TRBV5-4, the J call TRBJ2-2; TRBD2 is a possible D gene (6 bases). CDR3 size: 14 residues. V was cut by 0 bases and J by 6 bases, with 9 bases left in between. Per germline, CDR1 SGHNT and CDR2 YYREEE (reference sequence). The CDR3 region is CASSLGLVAGELFF. The CDR3, as DNA: TGTGCCAGCAGCTTGGGACTAGTCGCCGGGGAGCTGTTTTTT.

The genes are TRBV5-6 and TRBJ1-2; no firm D call. V dropped 0 bases and J dropped 8 bases, with 11 bases sitting between them. Germline CDR1 SGHDT, CDR2 YYEEEE. This CDR3 region has 13 residues. This CDR3 reads CASSLGGRGGYTF. The CDR3 DNA reads as TGTGCCAGCAGCTTGGGAGGGCGCGGAGGCTACACCTTC.

This chain connects TRBV18 to TRBJ2-2; the match to TRBD1 covers 10 bases. CDR3 length: 16 amino acids. After removal of 3 bases from V and 5 bases from J, the junction contained 6 bases not matched to a gene. The germline V gene has CDR1 KGHSH and CDR2 LQKENI. The CDR3 DNA sequence: TGTGCCAGCTCACCTCTCAGGGGACAGGGGACCGGGGAGCTGTTTTTT. Its translation is CASSPLRGQGTGELFF.

The V gene is TRBV28, the J gene TRBJ1-1; TRBD1 matches 10 bases. With V trimmed by 7 bases and J by 5 bases, 7 bases remained unmatched. Germline V CDR1 and CDR2: MDHEN, SYDVKM. The CDR3 totals 14 residues. The DNA of the CDR3 is TGTGCCAGCAAAGGGGACAGGGGTCGTACTGAAGCTTTCTTT. It codes for CASKGDRGRTEAFF. Full variable domain (rest looked up from reference TRBV28 and TRBJ1-1): DVKVTQSSRYLVKRTGEKVFLECVQDMDHENMFWYRQDPGLGLRLIYFSYDVKMKEKGDIPEGYSVSREKKERFSLILESASTNQTSMYLCASKGDRGRTEAFFGQGTRLTVV.

In its sample, this clone was seen a few times. The V gene is TRBV19, the J gene TRBJ1-1; TRBD1 matches at 8 bases. CDR1 is LNHDA and CDR2 is SQIVND in the germline V gene (reference sequence). The V segment lost 10 bases and the J segment 5 bases; nucleotides outside the gene matches: 6. The CDR3 is 12 residues long. CDR3 sequence: CATDRGDTEAFF. As DNA, the CDR3 is TGTGCCACAGACAGGGGTGATACTGAAGCTTTCTTT.

The chain carries TRBV9 and TRBJ1-1; D not certain. Germline V gives CDR1 SGDLS, CDR2 YYNGEE. Trimming stripped 4 bases from V and 9 bases from J, with 13 bases between. The length of the CDR3 is 12 residues. The CDR3 DNA is TGTGCCAGCAGCCCCTTGGGAGCGAAAGCTTTCTTT. Its translation: CASSPLGAKAFF.

The chain links TRBV18 to TRBJ1-1; 10 nucleotides match TRBD1. The V and J ends lost 0 bases and 4 bases, in that order; junction bases with no gene match: 5. CDR1 is KGHSH and CDR2 is LQKENI in the germline V gene. CDR3 length: 16 residues. As DNA, the CDR3 is TGTGCCAGCTCACCACCGGGACAGGGGTTCGGCACTGAAGCTTTCTTT. Protein product: CASSPPGQGFGTEAFF.